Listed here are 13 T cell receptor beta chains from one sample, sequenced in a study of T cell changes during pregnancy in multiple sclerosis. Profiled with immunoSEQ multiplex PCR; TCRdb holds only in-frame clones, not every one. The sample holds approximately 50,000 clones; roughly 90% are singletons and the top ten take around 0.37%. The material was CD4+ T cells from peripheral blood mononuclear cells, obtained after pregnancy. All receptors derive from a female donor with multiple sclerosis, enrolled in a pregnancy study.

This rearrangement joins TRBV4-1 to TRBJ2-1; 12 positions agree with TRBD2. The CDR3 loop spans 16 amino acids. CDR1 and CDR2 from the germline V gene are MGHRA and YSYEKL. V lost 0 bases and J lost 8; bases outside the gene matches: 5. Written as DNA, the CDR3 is TGCGCCAGCAGCCAAGAAGGGACTAGCGGGCGAGATGAGCAGTTCTTC. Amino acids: CASSQEGTSGRDEQFF.

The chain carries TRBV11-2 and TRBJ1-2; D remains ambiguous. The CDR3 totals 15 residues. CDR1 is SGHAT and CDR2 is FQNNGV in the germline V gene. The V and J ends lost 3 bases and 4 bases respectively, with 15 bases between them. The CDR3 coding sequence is TGTGCCAGCAGCTTTAACGCCCTTTTCGGCTATGGCTACACCTTC. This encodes CASSFNALFGYGYTF.

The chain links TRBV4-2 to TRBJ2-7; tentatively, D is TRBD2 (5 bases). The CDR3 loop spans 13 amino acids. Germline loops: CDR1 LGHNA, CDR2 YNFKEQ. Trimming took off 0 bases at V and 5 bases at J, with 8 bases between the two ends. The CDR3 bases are TGTGCCAGCAGCCAAGATTACGGGGACGAGCAGTACTTC. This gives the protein CASSQDYGDEQYF.

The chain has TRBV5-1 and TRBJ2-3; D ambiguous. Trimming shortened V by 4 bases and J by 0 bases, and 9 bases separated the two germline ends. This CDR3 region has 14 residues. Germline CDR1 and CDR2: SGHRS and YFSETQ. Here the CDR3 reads CASSVHSSTDTQYF. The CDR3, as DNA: TGCGCCAGCAGCGTACATTCTAGCACAGATACGCAGTATTTT.

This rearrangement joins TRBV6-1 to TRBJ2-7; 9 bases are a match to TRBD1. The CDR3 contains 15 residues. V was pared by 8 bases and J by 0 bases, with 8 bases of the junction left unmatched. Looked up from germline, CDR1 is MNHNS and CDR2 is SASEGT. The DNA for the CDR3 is TGTGCCAGCGCGCGGGGGACAGGGAGCTCCTACGAGCAGTACTTC. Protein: CASARGTGSSYEQYF.

The CDR3 sequence: CASSPRPGGRNTGELFF. CDR3 bases: TGTGCCAGCAGCCCTCGGCCCGGCGGGAGGAACACCGGGGAGCTGTTTTTT. This chain uses TRBV11-2 with TRBJ2-2, with 7 bases matching TRBD2. Germline V lookup: CDR1 SGHAT, CDR2 FQNNGV. The V and J ends lost 5 bases and 1 base, in that order; junction bases with no gene match: 10. The CDR3 extends over 17 amino acids.

CDR3 in amino acids: CASSINRESGQYF. The CDR3 region has the DNA TGTGCCAGTAGTATAAACAGGGAAAGTGGGCAGTACTTC. The J gene is TRBJ2-7, the V gene TRBV19; TRBD1 is a possible D gene (6 bases). Trimming removed 2 bases from V and 9 bases from J, with 14 bases in between. Germline CDR1 is LNHDA and CDR2 is SQIVND (reference sequence). The CDR3 length is 13 residues.

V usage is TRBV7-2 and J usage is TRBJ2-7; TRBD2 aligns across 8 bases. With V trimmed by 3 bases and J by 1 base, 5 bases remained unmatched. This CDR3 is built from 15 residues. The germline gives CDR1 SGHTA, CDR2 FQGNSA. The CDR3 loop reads CASSFSGIPSYEQYF. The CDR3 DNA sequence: TGTGCCAGCAGCTTTAGCGGGATCCCATCCTACGAGCAGTACTTC. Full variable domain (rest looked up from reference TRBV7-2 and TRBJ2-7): GAGVSQSPSNKVTEKGKDVELRCDPISGHTALYWYRQSLGQGLEFLIYFQGNSAPDKSGLPSDRFSAERTGGSVSTLTIQRTQQEDSAVYLCASSFSGIPSYEQYFGPGTRLTVT.

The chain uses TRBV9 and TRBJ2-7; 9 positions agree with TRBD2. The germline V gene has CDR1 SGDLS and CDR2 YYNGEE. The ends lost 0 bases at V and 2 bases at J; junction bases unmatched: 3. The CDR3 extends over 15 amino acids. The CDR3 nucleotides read TGTGCCAGCAGCGTAGGGGTAGCGGGGGCCTACGAGCAGTACTTC. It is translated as CASSVGVAGAYEQYF.

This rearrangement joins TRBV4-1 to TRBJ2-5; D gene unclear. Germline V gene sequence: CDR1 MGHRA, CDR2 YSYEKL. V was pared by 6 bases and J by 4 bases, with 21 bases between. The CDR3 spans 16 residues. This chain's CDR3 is CASSLSGEKPRETQYF. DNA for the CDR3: TGCGCCAGCAGTCTTTCGGGTGAAAAACCTAGAGAGACCCAGTACTTC.

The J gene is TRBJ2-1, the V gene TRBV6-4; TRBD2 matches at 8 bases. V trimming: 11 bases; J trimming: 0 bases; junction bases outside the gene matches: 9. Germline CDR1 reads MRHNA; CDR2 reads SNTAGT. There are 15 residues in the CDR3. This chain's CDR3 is CAAGKREFSYNEQFF. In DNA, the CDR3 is TGTGCCGCGGGGAAGCGGGAGTTCTCCTACAATGAGCAGTTCTTC.

CDR3 sequence reads: CASSLVFAGELFF. CDR3 in DNA: TGTGCCAGCAGCCTAGTTTTCGCCGGGGAGCTGTTTTTT. This chain connects TRBV5-6 to TRBJ2-2; D call uncertain. Trimming removed 4 bases at V and 6 bases at J, with 10 bases between. The germline CDR1 and CDR2 sequences are SGHDT and YYEEEE. The CDR3 runs to 13 residues. Drawing the rest from reference TRBV5-6 and TRBJ2-2, the complete variable domain is DAGVTQSPTHLIKTRGQQVTLRCSPKSGHDTVSWYQQALGQGPQFIFQYYEEEERQRGNFPDRFSGHQFPNYSSELNVNALLLGDSALYLCASSLVFAGELFFGEGSRLTVL.

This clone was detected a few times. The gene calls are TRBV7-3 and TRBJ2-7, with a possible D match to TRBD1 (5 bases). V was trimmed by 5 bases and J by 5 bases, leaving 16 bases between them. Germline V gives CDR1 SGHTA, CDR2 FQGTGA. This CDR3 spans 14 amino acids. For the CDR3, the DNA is TGTGCCAGCAGCCCCCGCCAGGGTGCGAACGAGCAGTACTTC. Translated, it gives CASSPRQGANEQYF. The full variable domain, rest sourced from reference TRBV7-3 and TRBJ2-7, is GAGVSQTPSNKVTEKGKYVELRCDPISGHTALYWYRQSLGQGPEFLIYFQGTGAADDSGLPNDRFFAVRPEGSVSTLKIQRTERGDSAVYLCASSPRQGANEQYFGPGTRLTVT.